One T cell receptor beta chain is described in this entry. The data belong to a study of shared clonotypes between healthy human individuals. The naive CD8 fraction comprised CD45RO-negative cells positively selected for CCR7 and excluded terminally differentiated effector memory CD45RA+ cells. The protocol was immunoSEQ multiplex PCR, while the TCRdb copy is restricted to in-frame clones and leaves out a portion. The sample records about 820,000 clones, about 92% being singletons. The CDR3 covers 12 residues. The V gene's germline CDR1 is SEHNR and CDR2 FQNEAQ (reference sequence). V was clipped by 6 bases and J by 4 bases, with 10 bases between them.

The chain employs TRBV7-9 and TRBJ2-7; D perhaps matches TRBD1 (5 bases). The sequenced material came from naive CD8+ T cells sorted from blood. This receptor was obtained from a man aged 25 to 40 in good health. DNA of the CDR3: TGTGCCAGCAGAAAGGGGTCGTACGAGCAGTACTTC. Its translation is CASRKGSYEQYF.